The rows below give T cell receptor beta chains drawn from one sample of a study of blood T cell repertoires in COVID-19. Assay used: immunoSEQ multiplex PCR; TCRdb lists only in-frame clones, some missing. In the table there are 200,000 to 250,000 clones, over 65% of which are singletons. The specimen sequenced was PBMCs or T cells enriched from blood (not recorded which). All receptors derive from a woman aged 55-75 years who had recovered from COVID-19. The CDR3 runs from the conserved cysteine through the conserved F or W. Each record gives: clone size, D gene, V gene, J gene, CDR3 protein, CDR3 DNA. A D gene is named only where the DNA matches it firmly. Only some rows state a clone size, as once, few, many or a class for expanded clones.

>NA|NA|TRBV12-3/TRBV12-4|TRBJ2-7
CASSLASSYEQYF
TGTGCCAGCAGTTTGGCCAGCTCCTACGAGCAGTACTTC
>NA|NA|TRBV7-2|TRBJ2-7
CASTQTPDRPYEQYF
TGTGCCAGCACCCAAACCCCCGACAGGCCCTACGAGCAGTACTTC
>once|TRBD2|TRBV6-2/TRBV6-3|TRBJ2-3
CASSYPSSGGAQGPSTDTQYF
TGTGCCAGCAGTTACCCCTCGAGCGGGGGGGCCCAAGGGCCTAGCACAGATACGCAGTATTTT
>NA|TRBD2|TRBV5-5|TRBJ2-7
CASSGTSGSYEQYF
TGTGCCAGCAGCGGGACTAGCGGGAGCTACGAGCAGTACTTC
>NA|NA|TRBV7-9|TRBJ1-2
CASSKEGADGYTF
TGTGCCAGCAGTAAGGAGGGCGCTGATGGCTACACCTTC
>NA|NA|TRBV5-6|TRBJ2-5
CASSLTRDQETQYF
TGTGCCAGCAGCTTAACACGGGATCAAGAGACCCAGTACTTC
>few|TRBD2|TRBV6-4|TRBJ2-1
CASSERKTSGLYNEQFF
TGTGCCAGCAGTGAGAGGAAGACTAGCGGACTATACAATGAGCAGTTCTTC
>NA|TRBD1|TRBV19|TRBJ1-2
CASIPSDRAGGYTF
TGTGCCAGTATCCCGTCGGACAGGGCTGGTGGCTACACCTTC
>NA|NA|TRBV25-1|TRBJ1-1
CASSDTQRVGAFF
TGTGCCAGCAGTGACACCCAACGGGTCGGAGCTTTCTTT
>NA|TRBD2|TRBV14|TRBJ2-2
CASSRSGLAGELFF
TGTGCCAGCAGCCGTAGCGGGCTGGCCGGGGAGCTGTTTTTT
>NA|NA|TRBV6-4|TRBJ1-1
CASSPAGMNTEAFF
TGTGCCAGCAGTCCGGCAGGGATGAACACTGAAGCTTTCTTT
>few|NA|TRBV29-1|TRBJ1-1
CSAVRGTEAFF
TGCAGCGCGGTAAGAGGCACTGAAGCTTTCTTT
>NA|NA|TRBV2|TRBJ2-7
CGIAEAGYEQYF
TGTGGGATAGCGGAGGCGGGGTACGAGCAGTACTTC
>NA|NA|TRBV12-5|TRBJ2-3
CASGLADSRADTQYF
TGTGCTAGTGGTTTAGCGGATTCAAGGGCAGATACGCAGTATTTT
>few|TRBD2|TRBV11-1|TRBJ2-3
CASSPRTSGGDTQYF
TGTGCCAGCAGCCCAAGGACTAGCGGGGGGGATACGCAGTATTTT
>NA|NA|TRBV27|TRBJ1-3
CASSSSELSGNTIYF
TGTGCCAGCAGTTCCTCGGAGCTCTCTGGAAACACCATATATTTT
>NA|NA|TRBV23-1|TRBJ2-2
CASSPPEGVEKTGELFF
TGCGCCAGCAGTCCCCCTGAGGGAGTGGAGAAAACCGGGGAGCTGTTTTTT
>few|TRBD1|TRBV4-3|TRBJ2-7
CASSPGQGAMEEQYF
TGCGCCAGCAGCCCAGGACAGGGGGCGATGGAAGAGCAGTACTTC
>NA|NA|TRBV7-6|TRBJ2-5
CASSLRGFAQETQYF
TGTGCCAGCAGCTTAAGAGGGTTCGCCCAAGAGACCCAGTACTTC